This T cell receptor beta chain derives from a study of STAT5B mutations in CD4+ large granular lymphocyte leukemia. General study points: The CD4+ versus CD8+ T-LGLL clonality difference may reflect limited sample size.

As regards this clone: Its antigen is as yet unknown.

Controls came from buffy coats of healthy blood donors. The survey-level immunoSEQ assay was used. Here immunoSEQ multiplex PCR was the method, and the copy in TCRdb shows in-frame clones only, minus some. The sample has around 35,000 clones, about 90% seen once. The material sequenced was CD4+ T cells from blood buffy coats. The TCR was taken from a human donor in good health.

The CDR3 DNA sequence: TGTGCCATAGGCTCTGGGGCCCCTGAGACCCAGTACTTC. This encodes CAIGSGAPETQYF. The chain couples TRBV10-3 to TRBJ2-5, with D maybe TRBD1 (5 bases). CDR3 size: 13 residues. Trimming removed 9 bases from V and 5 bases from J, with 16 bases in between. Per germline, CDR1 ENHRY and CDR2 SYGVKD.